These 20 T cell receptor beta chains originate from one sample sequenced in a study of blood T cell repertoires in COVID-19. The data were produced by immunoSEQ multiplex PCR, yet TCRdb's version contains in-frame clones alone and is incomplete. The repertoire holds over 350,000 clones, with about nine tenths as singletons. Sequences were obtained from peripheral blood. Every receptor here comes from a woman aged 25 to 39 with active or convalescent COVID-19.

In nucleotides, the CDR3 is TGTGCCTGGAGTGTGTCGGGACAGGGGGATGGCTACACCTTC. This codes for CAWSVSGQGDGYTF. The chain couples TRBV30 to TRBJ1-2; 11 bases agree with TRBD1. The junction had 3 bases not matched to a gene; V was cut back by 0 bases and J by 6 bases. The CDR3 is made up of 14 amino acids. Germline-derived CDR1 and CDR2 are GTSNPN and SVGIG (reference sequence).

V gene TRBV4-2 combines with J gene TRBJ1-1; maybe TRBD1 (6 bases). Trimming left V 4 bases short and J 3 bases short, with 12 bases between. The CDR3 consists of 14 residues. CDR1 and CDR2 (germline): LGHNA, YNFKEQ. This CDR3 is CASSLGAEDTEAFF. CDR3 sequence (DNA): TGTGCCAGCAGCCTGGGGGCGGAAGACACTGAAGCTTTCTTT.

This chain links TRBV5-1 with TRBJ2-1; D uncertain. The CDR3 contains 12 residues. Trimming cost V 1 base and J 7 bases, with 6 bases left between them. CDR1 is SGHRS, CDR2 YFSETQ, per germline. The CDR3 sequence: CASSLNLNEQFF. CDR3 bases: TGCGCCAGCAGCTTGAACCTAAATGAGCAGTTCTTC.

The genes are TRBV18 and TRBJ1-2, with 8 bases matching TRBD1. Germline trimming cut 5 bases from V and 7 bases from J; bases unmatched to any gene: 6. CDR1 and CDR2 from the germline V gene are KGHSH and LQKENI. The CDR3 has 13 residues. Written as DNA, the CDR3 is TGTGCCAGCTCATCTGGACAGGGATCTGGCTACACCTTC. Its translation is CASSSGQGSGYTF. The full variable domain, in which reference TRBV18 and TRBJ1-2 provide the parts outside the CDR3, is NAGVMQNPRHLVRRRGQEARLRCSPMKGHSHVYWYRQLPEEGLKFMVYLQKENIIDESGMPKERFSAEFPKEGPSILRIQQVVRGDSAAYFCASSSGQGSGYTFGSGTRLTVV.

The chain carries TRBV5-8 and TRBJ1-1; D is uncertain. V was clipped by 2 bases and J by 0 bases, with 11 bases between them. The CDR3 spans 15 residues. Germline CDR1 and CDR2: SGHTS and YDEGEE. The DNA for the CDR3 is TGTGCCAGCAGCTTCGTGGGAGCTTTGAACACTGAAGCTTTCTTT. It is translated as CASSFVGALNTEAFF.

This CDR3 reads CASSLDSSGGTSYEQYF. In nucleotides, the CDR3 is TGTGCCAGCAGCTTAGATTCTAGCGGGGGGACCTCCTACGAGCAGTACTTC. The rearrangement joins TRBV7-6 to TRBJ2-7; 11 bases match TRBD2. The CDR3 extends over 17 amino acids. V shed 1 base and J 0 bases; nucleotides not matched to a gene: 5. The germline V gene encodes CDR1 SGHVS and CDR2 FNYEAQ.

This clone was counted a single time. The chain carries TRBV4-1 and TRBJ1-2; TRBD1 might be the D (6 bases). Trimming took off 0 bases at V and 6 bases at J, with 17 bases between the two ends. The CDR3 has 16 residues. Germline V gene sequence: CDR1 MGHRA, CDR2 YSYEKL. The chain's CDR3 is CASSQDSGEKVHGYTF. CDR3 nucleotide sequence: TGCGCCAGCAGCCAAGATTCAGGGGAAAAAGTACATGGCTACACCTTC.

CDR3 residues: CASSDGVSDTQYF. The CDR3 DNA reads as TGTGCCAGCAGTGATGGTGTTAGTGATACGCAGTATTTT. The chain is built from TRBV6-1 and TRBJ2-3; D call uncertain. The V gene's germline CDR1 is MNHNS and CDR2 SASEGT. This CDR3 has 13 amino acids. V was trimmed by 3 bases and J by 6 bases, leaving 10 bases between them.

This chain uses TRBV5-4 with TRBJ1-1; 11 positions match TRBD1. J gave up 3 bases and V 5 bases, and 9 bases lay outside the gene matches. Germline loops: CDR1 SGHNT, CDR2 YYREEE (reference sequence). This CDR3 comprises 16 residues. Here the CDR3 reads CASRLKMGQGDTEAFF. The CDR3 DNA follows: TGTGCCAGCAGGCTTAAAATGGGACAGGGGGACACTGAAGCTTTCTTT.

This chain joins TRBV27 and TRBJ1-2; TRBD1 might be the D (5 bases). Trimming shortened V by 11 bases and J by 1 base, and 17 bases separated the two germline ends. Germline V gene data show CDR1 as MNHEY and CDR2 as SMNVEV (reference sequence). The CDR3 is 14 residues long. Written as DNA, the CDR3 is TGTGCCTCTCCGGGGGGGGGATTTAACTATGGCTACACCTTC. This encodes CASPGGGFNYGYTF.

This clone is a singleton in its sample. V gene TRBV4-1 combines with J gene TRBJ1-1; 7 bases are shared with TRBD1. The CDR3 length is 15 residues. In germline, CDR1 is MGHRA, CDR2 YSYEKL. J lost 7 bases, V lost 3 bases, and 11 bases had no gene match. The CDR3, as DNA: TGCGCCAGCAGCCACCCGACAGGGAACAGGGATGAAGCTTTCTTT. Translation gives CASSHPTGNRDEAFF.

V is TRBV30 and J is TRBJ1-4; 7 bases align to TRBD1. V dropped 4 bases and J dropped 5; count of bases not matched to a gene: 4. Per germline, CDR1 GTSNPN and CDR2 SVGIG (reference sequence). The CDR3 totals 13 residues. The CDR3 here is CAWMGQPNEKLFF. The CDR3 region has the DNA TGTGCCTGGATGGGACAGCCGAATGAAAAACTGTTTTTT.

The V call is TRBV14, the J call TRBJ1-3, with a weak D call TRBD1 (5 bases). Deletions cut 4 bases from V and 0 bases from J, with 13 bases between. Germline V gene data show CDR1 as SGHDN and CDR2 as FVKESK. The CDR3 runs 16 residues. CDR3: CASSLNRHLSGNTIYF. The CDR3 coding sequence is TGTGCCAGCAGCCTCAACAGGCACCTCTCTGGAAACACCATATATTTT. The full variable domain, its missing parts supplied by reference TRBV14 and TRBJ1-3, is EAGVTQFPSHSVIEKGQTVTLRCDPISGHDNLYWYRRVMGKEIKFLLHFVKESKQDESGMPNNRFLAERTGGTYSTLKVQPAELEDSGVYFCASSLNRHLSGNTIYFGEGSWLTVV.

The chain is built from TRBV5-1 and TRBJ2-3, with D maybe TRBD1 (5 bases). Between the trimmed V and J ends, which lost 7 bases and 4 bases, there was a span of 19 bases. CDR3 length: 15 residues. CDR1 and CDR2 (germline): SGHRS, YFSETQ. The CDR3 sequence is CASCKTGSAADTQYF. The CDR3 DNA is TGCGCCAGCTGCAAAACAGGTTCGGCGGCAGATACGCAGTATTTT.

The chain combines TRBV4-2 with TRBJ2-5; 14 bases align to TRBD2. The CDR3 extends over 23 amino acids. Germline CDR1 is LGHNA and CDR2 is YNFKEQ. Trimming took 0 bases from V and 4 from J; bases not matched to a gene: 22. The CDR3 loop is CASSQDSIGLAGGSPRNRETQYF. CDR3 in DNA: TGTGCCAGCAGCCAAGATTCGATTGGACTAGCGGGGGGCTCTCCGAGGAATAGAGAGACCCAGTACTTC.

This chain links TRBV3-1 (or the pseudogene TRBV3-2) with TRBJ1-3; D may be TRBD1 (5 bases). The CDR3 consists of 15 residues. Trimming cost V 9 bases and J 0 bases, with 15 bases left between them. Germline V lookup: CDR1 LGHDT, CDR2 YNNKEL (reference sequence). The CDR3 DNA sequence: TGTGCCAGTGCCCCGGGACTGAGCTCTGGAAACACCATATATTTT. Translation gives CASAPGLSSGNTIYF.

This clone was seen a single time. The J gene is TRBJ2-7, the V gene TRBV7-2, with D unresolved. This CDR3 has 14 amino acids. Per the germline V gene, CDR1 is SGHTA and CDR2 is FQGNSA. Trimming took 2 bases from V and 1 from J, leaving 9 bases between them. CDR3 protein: CASSLFMESYEQYF. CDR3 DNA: TGTGCCAGCAGCTTATTTATGGAGTCCTACGAGCAGTACTTC.

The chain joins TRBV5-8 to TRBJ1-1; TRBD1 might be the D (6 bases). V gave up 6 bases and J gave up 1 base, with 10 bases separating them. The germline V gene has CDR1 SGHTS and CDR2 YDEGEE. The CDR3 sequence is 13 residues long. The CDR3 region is CASIPDRNTEAFF. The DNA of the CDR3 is TGTGCCAGCATCCCGGACAGGAACACTGAAGCTTTCTTT.

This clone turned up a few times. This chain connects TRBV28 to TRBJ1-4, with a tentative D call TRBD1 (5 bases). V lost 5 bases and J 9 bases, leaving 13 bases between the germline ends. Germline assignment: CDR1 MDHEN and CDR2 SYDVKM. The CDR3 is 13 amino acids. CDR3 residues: CASSGEGWQKLFF. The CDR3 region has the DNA TGTGCCAGCAGTGGGGAGGGGTGGCAAAAACTGTTTTTT.

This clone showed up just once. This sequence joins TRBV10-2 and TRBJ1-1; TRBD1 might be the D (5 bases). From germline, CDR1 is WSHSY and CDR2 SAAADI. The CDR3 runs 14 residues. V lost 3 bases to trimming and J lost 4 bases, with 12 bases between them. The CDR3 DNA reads TGCGCCAGCAGTGAAGGCAGGGTGGGCACTGAAGCTTTCTTT. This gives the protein CASSEGRVGTEAFF.